Presented here are 32 T cell receptor beta chains from one specimen sequenced in a study of blood T cell repertoires in COVID-19. Assay used: immunoSEQ multiplex PCR; TCRdb lists only in-frame clones, some missing. The table has fewer than 65,000 clones, approximately 86% seen once. The sequenced material came from peripheral blood. These receptors were obtained from a human donor with acute or convalescent COVID-19. The donor label of this sample is uncertain.

This clone was found once. This chain joins TRBV6-5 and TRBJ2-7, with 8 positions matching TRBD1. V gave up 6 bases and J gave up 6 bases; unmatched junction bases: 1. The CDR3 consists of 11 residues. Germline V gene data show CDR1 as MNHEY and CDR2 as SVGAGI. CDR3 loop: CASSDRGEQYF. The CDR3, as DNA: TGTGCCAGCAGCGACAGGGGCGAGCAGTACTTC.

The chain links TRBV5-1 to TRBJ2-2, with D possibly TRBD2 on 6 matching bases. Trimming removed 0 bases from V and 3 bases from J, with 9 bases in between. This CDR3 comprises 15 residues. CDR1 is SGHRS and CDR2 is YFSETQ in the germline V gene. In nucleotides, the CDR3 is TGCGCCAGCAGCTTGGAGGCTAGCGACACCGGGGAGCTGTTTTTT. Its protein product is CASSLEASDTGELFF.

J is TRBJ1-6 and V is TRBV19; 10 bases line up with TRBD1. CDR3 length: 14 amino acids. Per germline, CDR1 LNHDA and CDR2 SQIVND (reference sequence). Losses at the gene ends were 5 bases for V and 10 bases for J; bases not matched to a gene: 5. In DNA, the CDR3 is TGTGCCAGTAGTGACAGGGGGCGAGGGTCACCCCTCCACTTT. It encodes CASSDRGRGSPLHF.

The rearrangement joins TRBV2 to TRBJ1-1; D possibly corresponds to TRBD1 (5 bases). V lost 6 bases to trimming and J lost 1 base, with 9 bases between them. The CDR3 is 13 residues long. The V gene's germline CDR1 is SNHLY and CDR2 FYNNEI. Here the CDR3 DNA reads TGTGCCAGCAGCCGCGACAGGAACACTGAAGCTTTCTTT. Translated: CASSRDRNTEAFF.

V gene TRBV7-3 combines with J gene TRBJ1-2; 7 nucleotides match TRBD1. The germline gives CDR1 SGHTA, CDR2 FQGTGA. Germline trimming cut 2 bases from V and 7 bases from J; bases unmatched to any gene: 7. The CDR3 has 14 residues. The CDR3 protein is CASSLDDRAGGYTF. CDR3 nucleotides: TGTGCCAGCAGCTTAGATGACAGGGCGGGTGGCTACACCTTC.

The chain joins TRBV29-1 to TRBJ2-5, with 7 bases matching TRBD1. CDR1 SQVTM and CDR2 ANQGSEA come from the germline V gene. V shed 4 bases and J 2 bases; nucleotides not matched to a gene: 4. The CDR3 totals 13 residues. The CDR3 coding sequence is TGCAGCGTTGTGGGACAGAATCAAGAGACCCAGTACTTC. Protein product: CSVVGQNQETQYF.

The gene calls are TRBV15 and TRBJ1-2; 7 nucleotides line up with TRBD1. Trimming removed 8 bases from V and 4 bases from J; junction bases left unmatched: 1. The CDR3 totals 11 residues. The germline CDR1 and CDR2 sequences are LNHNV and YYDKDF (reference sequence). CDR3 coding DNA: TGTGCCACCCAGGGGGTCTATGGCTACACCTTC. Residues: CATQGVYGYTF.

The rearrangement uses TRBV18 and TRBJ2-7; 10 bases are a match to TRBD2. CDR1 KGHSH and CDR2 LQKENI come from the germline V gene. The CDR3 loop spans 16 amino acids. V was pared by 2 bases and J by 0 bases, with 4 bases of the junction left unmatched. The CDR3 is CASSPMASGSSYEQYF. The CDR3 DNA is TGTGCCAGCTCACCAATGGCTAGCGGGAGCTCCTACGAGCAGTACTTC.

The chain couples TRBV4-1 to TRBJ2-6; TRBD2 agrees at 10 bases. The CDR3 is 21 amino acids. Germline CDR1 MGHRA, CDR2 YSYEKL. V shed 0 bases and J 2 bases; nucleotides not matched to a gene: 13. In nucleotides, the CDR3 is TGCGCCAGCAGCCAAGAGTTCGAAGGTCTAGCGGGAGTTACTGGGGCCAACGTCCTGACTTTC. This codes for CASSQEFEGLAGVTGANVLTF.

The chain joins TRBV3-1 (or the pseudogene TRBV3-2) to TRBJ2-3; TRBD2 agrees at 9 bases. V was pared by 0 bases and J by 3 bases, with 10 bases of the junction left unmatched. The CDR3 totals 18 residues. Germline V gene lookup returns CDR1 LGHDT and CDR2 YNNKEL (reference sequence). CDR3 protein: CASSQDLGLAEATDTQYF. The CDR3 nucleotides read TGTGCCAGCAGCCAAGATTTGGGACTAGCCGAGGCAACAGATACGCAGTATTTT.

The J gene is TRBJ2-5, the V gene TRBV11-2; 9 bases align to TRBD1. The CDR3 runs to 15 residues. After removal of 1 base from V and 7 bases from J, the junction contained 7 bases not matched to a gene. CDR1 is SGHAT and CDR2 is FQNNGV in the germline V gene. The CDR3 bases are TGTGCCAGCAGCTTAGCCACAGGGGGCTGGGGGACCCAGTACTTC. Protein: CASSLATGGWGTQYF.

The J gene is TRBJ2-3, the V gene TRBV27; 7 positions match TRBD2. Losses at the gene ends were 10 bases for V and 2 bases for J; bases not matched to a gene: 12. Per germline, CDR1 MNHEY and CDR2 SMNVEV (reference sequence). This CDR3 contains 15 residues. CDR3 nucleotides: TGTGCCACCACGCAGCGAGCGGGAATCACAGATACGCAGTATTTT. Protein: CATTQRAGITDTQYF.

Turning to this clone: Germline and junction disagree at one end, which may indicate a read error. CDR3 coding DNA: TGTGCCACCAGTGGTTTGGGAGGGCCTAGCGGGATTCAAGATACGCAGTATTTT. Encoded protein: CATSGLGGPSGIQDTQYF. The chain joins TRBV24-1 to TRBJ2-3; the match to TRBD2 covers 9 bases. Germline values: CDR1 KGHDR, CDR2 SFDVKD. The CDR3 spans 18 residues.

V and J are TRBV28 and TRBJ2-7; 8 bases are shared with TRBD1. V was clipped by 6 bases and J by 6 bases; unmatched bases: 4. Germline CDR1 is MDHEN and CDR2 is SYDVKM. The CDR3 is 12 amino acids. CDR3 sequence reads: CASSRGHFEQYF. CDR3 in DNA: TGTGCCAGCAGCAGGGGGCATTTCGAGCAGTACTTC.

This clone was observed a single time. V usage is TRBV28 and J usage is TRBJ2-1; 10 positions agree with TRBD1. V dropped 6 bases and J dropped 4; count of bases not matched to a gene: 6. CDR1 and CDR2 from the germline V gene are MDHEN and SYDVKM. CDR3 size: 15 residues. The DNA for the CDR3 is TGTGCCAGCAGGGGGGGACAGGGGATATACAATGAGCAGTTCTTC. Its translation is CASRGGQGIYNEQFF.

In its sample, this clone was seen once. The chain joins TRBV19 to TRBJ1-1; 7 bases are shared with TRBD1. The CDR3 has 16 residues. Germline-derived CDR1 and CDR2 are LNHDA and SQIVND (reference sequence). J lost 3 bases, V lost 2 bases, and 9 bases had no gene match. In DNA form, the CDR3 reads TGTGCCAGTAGTATAACAGGGGCGGGCCCGGACACTGAAGCTTTCTTT. This gives the protein CASSITGAGPDTEAFF.

The V and J genes are TRBV19 and TRBJ2-3, with D possibly being TRBD2 (7 bases). CDR3 length: 16 amino acids. With 3 bases removed from V and 4 bases from J, the gap between germline ends came to 17 bases. CDR1 and CDR2 (germline): LNHDA, SQIVND (reference sequence). The CDR3 loop reads CASSILGGGSADTQYF. In DNA form, the CDR3 reads TGTGCCAGTAGTATTTTAGGGGGGGGCAGCGCAGATACGCAGTATTTT. The variable domain in full, with the rest retrieved from reference TRBV19 and TRBJ2-3, is DGGITQSPKYLFRKEGQNVTLSCEQNLNHDAMYWYRQDPGQGLRLIYYSQIVNDFQKGDIAEGYSVSREKKESFPLTVTSAQKNPTAFYLCASSILGGGSADTQYFGPGTRLTVL.

This sequence joins TRBV5-1 and TRBJ2-1, with a possible D match to TRBD2 (5 bases). V was pared by 1 base and J by 2 bases, with 7 bases between. CDR1 is SGHRS, CDR2 YFSETQ, per germline. CDR3 length equals 14 residues. The CDR3 DNA follows: TGCGCCAGCAGCTTGCGGGAACCCTACAATGAGCAGTTCTTC. Its protein is CASSLREPYNEQFF.

The J gene is TRBJ1-3, the V gene TRBV29-1; 7 bases line up with TRBD1. Trimming cost V 4 bases and J 3 bases; bases outside gene matches: 3. This CDR3 spans 13 amino acids. Germline lookup yields CDR1 SQVTM and CDR2 ANQGSEA. This CDR3 reads CSVVRDSGNTIYF. The CDR3 nucleotides read TGCAGCGTTGTCCGGGACAGTGGAAACACCATATATTTT.

The chain employs TRBV5-1 and TRBJ2-7, with D possibly matching TRBD1 (6 bases). Deletions cut 0 bases from V and 5 bases from J, with 6 bases between. The CDR3 is made up of 12 amino acids. Germline V gene data show CDR1 as SGHRS and CDR2 as YFSETQ. CDR3 in amino acids: CASSLEGDEQYV. CDR3 coding DNA: TGCGCCAGCAGCTTGGAGGGGGACGAGCAGTACGTC.

This sequence joins TRBV19 and TRBJ2-3; 7 positions match TRBD2. Germline V gene data show CDR1 as LNHDA and CDR2 as SQIVND (reference sequence). CDR3 length: 16 amino acids. V shed 7 bases and J 2 bases; nucleotides not matched to a gene: 12. The chain's CDR3 is CASTMVAGGLTDTQYF. The CDR3 DNA follows: TGTGCCAGTACCATGGTAGCGGGCGGCCTCACAGATACGCAGTATTTT.

This chain uses TRBV5-1 with TRBJ2-1, with 12 bases that match TRBD2. Trimming cost V 4 bases and J 5 bases; bases outside gene matches: 13. CDR3 size: 18 residues. Germline CDR1 is SGHRS and CDR2 is YFSETQ. The chain's CDR3 is CASSPNSGTSGQNNEQFF. The CDR3, as DNA: TGCGCCAGCAGCCCTAATTCCGGGACTAGCGGGCAAAACAATGAGCAGTTCTTC.

The chain joins TRBV11-2 to TRBJ1-6, with a possible D match to TRBD1 (6 bases). V gave up 5 bases and J gave up 6 bases, with 17 bases separating them. The CDR3 has 16 residues. The germline gives CDR1 SGHAT, CDR2 FQNNGV. CDR3 amino acids: CASSVAVGGPNSPLHF. As DNA, the CDR3 is TGTGCCAGCAGCGTAGCCGTCGGGGGGCCTAATTCACCCCTCCACTTT.

The rearrangement joins TRBV5-6 to TRBJ1-4; D gene uncertain. Germline loops: CDR1 SGHDT, CDR2 YYEEEE. The CDR3 length is 14 residues. Between the trimmed V and J ends, which lost 4 bases and 8 bases, there was a span of 15 bases. The DNA of the CDR3 is TGTGCCAGCAGCCGGGGATTGGGGAGAGAAAAACTGTTTTTT. Translated, it gives CASSRGLGREKLFF.

The chain uses TRBV2 and TRBJ1-5; 7 bases line up with TRBD1. CDR3 length: 15 amino acids. V lost 5 bases, J lost 0 bases, and 4 bases stayed unmatched. CDR1 is SNHLY, CDR2 FYNNEI, per germline. CDR3 region: CASSPGTDSNQPQHF. The CDR3 DNA reads TGTGCCAGCAGTCCCGGGACAGATAGCAATCAGCCCCAGCATTTT.

The chain uses TRBV19 and TRBJ1-5; perhaps TRBD1 as D (6 bases). V lost 3 bases to trimming and J lost 1 base, with 13 bases between them. CDR3 size: 16 residues. Germline values: CDR1 LNHDA, CDR2 SQIVND (reference sequence). CDR3 residues: CASSMGGGPSNQPQHF. In nucleotides, the CDR3 is TGTGCCAGTAGTATGGGAGGGGGGCCCAGCAATCAGCCCCAGCATTTT.

This chain joins TRBV7-9 and TRBJ1-5; D is possibly TRBD1 (5 bases). V dropped 5 bases and J dropped 2 bases, with 16 bases sitting between them. This CDR3 comprises 16 residues. Per germline, CDR1 SEHNR and CDR2 FQNEAQ (reference sequence). The CDR3 protein is CASSLGLVSGNQPQHF. The DNA of the CDR3 is TGTGCCAGCAGCCTGGGGCTTGTATCCGGCAATCAGCCCCAGCATTTT.

The rearrangement uses TRBV19 and TRBJ2-4; perhaps TRBD1 as D (6 bases). From germline, CDR1 is LNHDA and CDR2 SQIVND (reference sequence). The CDR3 has 11 amino acids. The germline V and J ends were trimmed by 5 bases and 7 bases, with 6 bases remaining between them. CDR3 sequence (DNA): TGTGCCAGTAGTGGACAGAACATTCAGTACTTC. Protein: CASSGQNIQYF.

The chain has TRBV3-1 (or the pseudogene TRBV3-2) and TRBJ2-1; perhaps TRBD2 as D (6 bases). Per germline, CDR1 LGHDT and CDR2 YNNKEL (reference sequence). V was cut by 1 base and J by 3 bases, with 10 bases left in between. The CDR3 totals 15 residues. The CDR3 here is CASSQVGGYYNEQFF. The CDR3 coding sequence is TGTGCCAGCAGCCAAGTCGGGGGATACTACAATGAGCAGTTCTTC.

Here the CDR3 DNA reads TGTGCCAGCAGCGACAGGACAGGGGGTTATCAGCCCCAGCATTTT. This translates into CASSDRTGGYQPQHF. This chain connects TRBV7-2 to TRBJ1-5; TRBD1 agrees at 10 bases. The CDR3 is 15 residues long. The ends lost 5 bases at V and 5 bases at J; junction bases unmatched: 6. Germline V gene lookup returns CDR1 SGHTA and CDR2 FQGNSA.

The chain combines TRBV10-3 with TRBJ2-5; D possibly corresponds to TRBD1 (6 bases). The ends were cut back, 3 bases at V and 2 bases at J, with 13 bases in the middle. This CDR3 contains 15 residues. In germline, CDR1 is ENHRY, CDR2 SYGVKD. Here the CDR3 DNA reads TGTGCCATCAGTGAACAAGGACAGAAACAAGAGACCCAGTACTTC. It specifies CAISEQGQKQETQYF.

The rearrangement uses TRBV4-1 and TRBJ2-1, with D possibly being TRBD2 (7 bases). V was shortened by 0 bases and J by 0 bases, with 21 bases between the two germline ends. The CDR3 covers 20 residues. The germline gives CDR1 MGHRA, CDR2 YSYEKL. This chain's CDR3 is CASSQEGGGRPSLSYNEQFF. DNA for the CDR3: TGCGCCAGCAGCCAAGAAGGGGGAGGGAGGCCCAGTCTCTCCTACAATGAGCAGTTCTTC.